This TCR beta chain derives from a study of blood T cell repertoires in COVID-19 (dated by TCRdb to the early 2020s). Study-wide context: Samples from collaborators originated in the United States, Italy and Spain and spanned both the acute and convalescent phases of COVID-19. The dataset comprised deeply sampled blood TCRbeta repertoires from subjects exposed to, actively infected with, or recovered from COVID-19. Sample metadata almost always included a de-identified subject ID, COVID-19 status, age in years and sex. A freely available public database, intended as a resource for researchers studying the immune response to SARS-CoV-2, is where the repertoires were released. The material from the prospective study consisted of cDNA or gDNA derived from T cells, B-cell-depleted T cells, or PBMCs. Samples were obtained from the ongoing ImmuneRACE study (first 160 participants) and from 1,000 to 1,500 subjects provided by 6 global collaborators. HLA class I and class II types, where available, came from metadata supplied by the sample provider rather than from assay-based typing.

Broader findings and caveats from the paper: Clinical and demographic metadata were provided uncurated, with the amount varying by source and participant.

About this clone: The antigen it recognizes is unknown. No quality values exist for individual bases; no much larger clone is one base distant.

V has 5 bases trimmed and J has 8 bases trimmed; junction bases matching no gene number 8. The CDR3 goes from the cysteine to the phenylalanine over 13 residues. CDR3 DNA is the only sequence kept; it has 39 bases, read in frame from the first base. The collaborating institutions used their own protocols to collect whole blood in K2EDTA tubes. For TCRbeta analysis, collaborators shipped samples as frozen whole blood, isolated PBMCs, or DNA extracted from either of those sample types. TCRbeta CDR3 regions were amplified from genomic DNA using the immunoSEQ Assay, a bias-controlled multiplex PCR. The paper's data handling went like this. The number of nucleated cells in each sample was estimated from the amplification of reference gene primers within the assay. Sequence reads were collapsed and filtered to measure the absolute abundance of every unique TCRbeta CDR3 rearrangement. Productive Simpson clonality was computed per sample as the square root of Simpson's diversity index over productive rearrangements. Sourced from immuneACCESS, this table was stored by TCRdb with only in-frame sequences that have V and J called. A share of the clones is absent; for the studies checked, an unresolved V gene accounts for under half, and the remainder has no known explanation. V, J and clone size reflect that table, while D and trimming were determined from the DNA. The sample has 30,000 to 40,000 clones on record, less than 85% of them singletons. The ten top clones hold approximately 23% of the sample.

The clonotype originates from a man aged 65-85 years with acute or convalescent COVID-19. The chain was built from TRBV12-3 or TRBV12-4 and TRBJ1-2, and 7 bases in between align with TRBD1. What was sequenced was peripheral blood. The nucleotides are TGTGCCAGCAGTCCTGACAGGGCGTGGGGCTACACCTTC. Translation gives CASSPDRAWGYTF.